Presented here are 31 T cell receptor beta chains from one specimen sequenced in a study of Ad26.COV2.S vaccination and SARS-CoV-2 variants. Assay: immunoSEQ multiplex PCR; the TCRdb copy retains only in-frame clones and omits some. The table includes around 450,000 clones, 80% to 95% detected once. Sample treatment: approximately 18 received Ad26.COV2.S at low or high dose, single or two shots; about 5 received placebo; per-sample allocation not given. Sampling was done on day 63 after the first vaccine or placebo injection. Sequenced here: peripheral blood, sampled in a trial of Ad26.COV2.S vaccine versus placebo. The source is a person between 18 and 60 years old who received the Ad26.COV2.S COVID-19 vaccine or a placebo.

V is TRBV5-4 and J is TRBJ2-7, with 7 bases fitting TRBD2. Germline lookup yields CDR1 SGHNT and CDR2 YYREEE (reference sequence). The CDR3 runs to 15 residues. Trimming removed 5 bases from V and 0 bases from J; junction bases left unmatched: 8. As DNA, the CDR3 is TGTGCCAGCAGTCCCCCGGGACTAAGCTCCTACGAGCAGTACTTC. It specifies CASSPPGLSSYEQYF.

The J gene is TRBJ2-7, the V gene TRBV11-2, with TRBD1 matching 8 bases. The germline CDR1 and CDR2 sequences are SGHAT and FQNNGV. The CDR3 length is 13 residues. J lost 5 bases, V lost 3 bases, and 3 bases had no gene match. DNA for the CDR3: TGTGCCAGCAGCTTCCAGGGGGCCCACGAGCAGTACTTC. It encodes CASSFQGAHEQYF.

The V gene is TRBV7-8, the J gene TRBJ2-1; D is unresolved. Germline assignment: CDR1 SGHVS and CDR2 FQNEAQ. The CDR3 runs 12 residues. V lost 0 bases and J lost 7, with 4 bases in between. The chain's CDR3 is CASSLAPNEQFF. CDR3 coding DNA: TGTGCCAGCAGCTTAGCCCCTAATGAGCAGTTCTTC.

In this sample, this clone turned up a few times. The V call is TRBV9, the J call TRBJ2-3, with TRBD2 identical over 14 bases. Per the germline V gene, CDR1 is SGDLS and CDR2 is YYNGEE. V lost 3 bases to trimming and J lost 10 bases; unmatched junction nucleotides: 10. The CDR3 is 16 residues long. This CDR3 is CASSAAGTSGGGAQYF. DNA of the CDR3: TGTGCCAGCAGCGCCGCGGGGACTAGCGGGGGCGGGGCGCAGTATTTT.

Details on this clone: This sample includes further DNA sequences coding for the same CDR3. J is TRBJ2-1 and V is TRBV19, with 7 bases aligning to TRBD1. The V and J ends lost 3 bases and 4 bases, in that order; junction bases with no gene match: 3. Germline CDR1 LNHDA, CDR2 SQIVND (reference sequence). This CDR3 region has 14 residues. The DNA for the CDR3 is TGTGCCAGTAGTATCAGGGGGATATACAATGAGCAGTTCTTC. It encodes CASSIRGIYNEQFF.

This chain joins TRBV7-8 and TRBJ1-1; no clear D gene. This CDR3 has 14 residues. Germline CDR1 and CDR2: SGHVS and FQNEAQ. Trimming cost V 1 base and J 3 bases, with 9 bases left between them. The CDR3 DNA reads TGTGCCAGCAGCTTAGACCTGGGGTACACTGAAGCTTTCTTT. It translates to CASSLDLGYTEAFF.

This chain uses TRBV7-9 with TRBJ1-2; no clear D. V was cut by 5 bases and J by 6 bases, with 7 bases left in between. Germline V CDR1 and CDR2: SEHNR, FQNEAQ (reference sequence). The CDR3 contains 11 residues. The CDR3 here is CASSIVDGYTF. CDR3 DNA: TGTGCCAGCAGCATCGTTGATGGCTACACCTTC. Combining the CDR3 with reference TRBV7-9 and TRBJ1-2 gives the whole variable domain DTGVSQNPRHKITKRGQNVTFRCDPISEHNRLYWYRQTLGQGPEFLTYFQNEAQLEKSRLLSDRFSAERPKGSFSTLEIQRTEQGDSAMYLCASSIVDGYTFGSGTRLTVV.

V and J are TRBV6-5 and TRBJ1-3; tentative D call: TRBD1 (5 bases). The germline V gene has CDR1 MNHEY and CDR2 SVGAGI. CDR3 length: 14 amino acids. V gave up 7 bases and J gave up 2 bases, with 12 bases separating them. The DNA for the CDR3 is TGTGCCAGCACTCGACGGGGCGCTGGAAACACCATATATTTT. It yields the protein CASTRRGAGNTIYF.

CDR3 in amino acids: CASSPSELAETDTQYF. CDR3 bases: TGCGCCAGCAGCCCAAGTGAACTAGCGGAAACAGATACGCAGTATTTT. J is TRBJ2-3 and V is TRBV4-3, with TRBD2 matching over 8 bases. CDR1 and CDR2 from the germline V gene are LGHNA and YSLEER. The CDR3 consists of 16 residues. The junction had 9 bases not matched to a gene; V was cut back by 4 bases and J by 3 bases.

This rearrangement joins TRBV7-2 to TRBJ2-1; D not resolved. Germline values: CDR1 SGHTA, CDR2 FQGNSA. Trimming left V 2 bases short and J 5 bases short, with 7 bases between. The CDR3 is 13 residues long. This CDR3 reads CASSLSNNNEQFF. For the CDR3, the DNA is TGTGCCAGCAGCTTATCTAATAACAATGAGCAGTTCTTC.

This clone was seen only a few times. The V and J genes are TRBV7-9 and TRBJ2-1; 7 nucleotides line up with TRBD1. Trimming took 7 bases from V and 4 from J; bases not matched to a gene: 7. CDR1 is SEHNR and CDR2 is FQNEAQ in the germline V gene (reference sequence). CDR3 length: 14 amino acids. The CDR3 DNA sequence: TGTGCCAGCAATCCCGGGACAGCTTACAATGAGCAGTTCTTC. It translates to CASNPGTAYNEQFF.

The V and J genes are TRBV7-9 and TRBJ1-1; 9 bases are a match to TRBD1. Per the germline V gene, CDR1 is SEHNR and CDR2 is FQNEAQ (reference sequence). The CDR3 covers 14 residues. V lost 4 bases and J lost 4; bases outside the gene matches: 4. CDR3 protein: CASSSGDRVTEAFF. In DNA form, the CDR3 reads TGTGCCAGCAGCTCAGGGGACAGGGTCACTGAAGCTTTCTTT.

The V gene is TRBV27, the J gene TRBJ1-6; 7 bases fit TRBD1. The CDR3 is 16 amino acids. V gave up 5 bases and J gave up 4 bases; unmatched junction bases: 8. CDR1 and CDR2 from the germline V gene are MNHEY and SMNVEV (reference sequence). DNA of the CDR3: TGTGCCAGCAGTCAAAACAGGGGAGGTTATAATTCACCCCTCCACTTT. This sequence encodes CASSQNRGGYNSPLHF.

The chain uses TRBV29-1 and TRBJ2-1; weak D call: TRBD2 (7 bases). The CDR3 has 18 amino acids. From germline, CDR1 is SQVTM and CDR2 ANQGSEA. V gave up 0 bases and J gave up 7 bases, with 25 bases separating them. The CDR3 DNA reads TGCAGCGTTGAAGACCCGGGTGCGGTGGGGGGGCAGCAAAATGAGCAGTTCTTC. It specifies CSVEDPGAVGGQQNEQFF.

V is TRBV7-2 and J is TRBJ1-5; a possible D gene is TRBD1 (6 bases). Germline-derived CDR1 and CDR2 are SGHTA and FQGNSA. The CDR3 runs to 15 residues. The germline V and J ends were trimmed by 5 bases and 2 bases, with 13 bases remaining between them. The CDR3 nucleotides are TGTGCCAGCAGCCGCCAGGGGTTAGGCAATCAGCCCCAGCATTTT. This gives the protein CASSRQGLGNQPQHF.

This clone has just a few counts. The chain recombines TRBV28 with TRBJ1-2; 10 bases are a match to TRBD1. The CDR3 is 15 amino acids. J lost 4 bases, V lost 5 bases, and 7 bases had no gene match. Germline V gene data show CDR1 as MDHEN and CDR2 as SYDVKM. For the CDR3, the DNA is TGTGCCAGCAGTCAGGGACAGGGGCCCCTCTATGGCTACACCTTC. Residues: CASSQGQGPLYGYTF.

V and J are TRBV19 and TRBJ2-1; D perhaps matches TRBD2 (5 bases). The CDR3 has 15 residues. The germline V gene encodes CDR1 LNHDA and CDR2 SQIVND (reference sequence). Deletions cut 5 bases from V and 7 bases from J, with 18 bases between. In nucleotides, the CDR3 is TGTGCCAGTAGTCCCCGGCGAGAGGGCCTGAATGAGCAGTTCTTC. It yields the protein CASSPRREGLNEQFF.

This sequence joins TRBV4-3 and TRBJ2-5; tentatively, D is TRBD1 (6 bases). The CDR3 loop spans 15 amino acids. The germline CDR1 and CDR2 sequences are LGHNA and YSLEER. Deletions cut 2 bases from V and 2 bases from J, with 12 bases between. CDR3 bases: TGCGCCAGCAGCCAACAGGGAAGGGGGCAAGAGACCCAGTACTTC. Its translation is CASSQQGRGQETQYF.

This CDR3 reads CASSSGQGSEKLFF. In nucleotides, the CDR3 is TGTGCCAGCAGCTCGGGACAGGGGAGTGAAAAACTGTTTTTT. The rearrangement uses TRBV28 and TRBJ1-4, with 10 bases aligning to TRBD1. With V trimmed by 6 bases and J by 7 bases, 5 bases remained unmatched. Germline CDR1 is MDHEN and CDR2 is SYDVKM. The length of the CDR3 is 14 residues.

This chain's CDR3 is CATSRGLGVGNTIYF. The CDR3 bases are TGTGCCACCAGCAGAGGGTTGGGGGTTGGAAACACCATATATTTT. The rearrangement links TRBV15 to TRBJ1-3; the D gene is possibly TRBD1 (5 bases). CDR1 LNHNV and CDR2 YYDKDF come from the germline V gene (reference sequence). V was cut by 1 base and J by 3 bases, with 10 bases left in between. The length of the CDR3 is 15 residues.

This chain uses TRBV6-5 with TRBJ2-7; D is ambiguous. The length of the CDR3 is 13 residues. Germline-derived CDR1 and CDR2 are MNHEY and SVGAGI. V dropped 6 bases and J dropped 0 bases, with 9 bases sitting between them. The CDR3 loop reads CASRVQRSYEQYF. Here the CDR3 DNA reads TGTGCCAGCAGAGTACAGCGCTCCTACGAGCAGTACTTC.

This clone was counted between two and nine times. The rearrangement uses TRBV6-2 or TRBV6-3 and TRBJ2-7, with TRBD2 as a possible D gene (5 bases). Germline assignment: CDR1 MNHEY and CDR2 SVGEGT. The CDR3 is made up of 13 amino acids. Trimming cost V 2 bases and J 6 bases, with 11 bases left between them. The CDR3 protein is CASSYRENSEQYF. The CDR3 region has the DNA TGTGCCAGCAGTTACAGGGAGAATAGCGAGCAGTACTTC.

The CDR3 region has the DNA TGTGCCAGCAGCGACGGGACTAGCGGGAGCAATGAGCAGTTCTTC. Encoded protein: CASSDGTSGSNEQFF. This chain joins TRBV9 and TRBJ2-1, with 14 bases that match TRBD2. Germline CDR1 reads SGDLS; CDR2 reads YYNGEE. CDR3 length: 15 amino acids. The V segment lost 3 bases and the J segment 6 bases; nucleotides outside the gene matches: 2.

This clone appeared a single time. The chain has TRBV12-3 or TRBV12-4 and TRBJ1-4; D call uncertain. This CDR3 spans 13 amino acids. Deletions cut 5 bases from V and 4 bases from J, with 8 bases between. The DNA of the CDR3 is TGTGCCAGCAGTCTCGGGGTTAATGAAAAACTGTTTTTT. As protein: CASSLGVNEKLFF.

The rearrangement joins TRBV11-2 to TRBJ2-5; 9 nucleotides align to TRBD2. Germline-derived CDR1 and CDR2 are SGHAT and FQNNGV. CDR3 length: 14 amino acids. The ends lost 7 bases at V and 5 bases at J; junction bases unmatched: 8. Here the CDR3 reads CASTYGLAIETQYF. The CDR3 DNA is TGTGCCAGCACCTACGGACTAGCGATCGAGACCCAGTACTTC.

With regard to this clone: The germline gene is not matched at one end of the junction; a read error may be the cause. The V and J genes are TRBV27 and TRBJ2-2; tentatively, D is TRBD1 (6 bases). CDR1 and CDR2 (germline): MNHEY, SMNVEV (reference sequence). The CDR3 is 14 residues long. Here the CDR3 reads CARMTGRVDRGAVF. CDR3 sequence (DNA): TGTGCCAGAATGACAGGTCGGGTGGACCGGGGAGCTGTTTTT.

V usage is TRBV19 and J usage is TRBJ2-1; D is ambiguous. The V gene's germline CDR1 is LNHDA and CDR2 SQIVND (reference sequence). CDR3 length: 14 amino acids. V was pared by 3 bases and J by 2 bases, with 8 bases between. This CDR3 reads CASSISSAYNEQFF. CDR3 DNA sequence: TGTGCCAGTAGTATTTCCAGTGCCTACAATGAGCAGTTCTTC.

This chain links TRBV9 with TRBJ2-3; 9 nucleotides align to TRBD2. The germline V gene has CDR1 SGDLS and CDR2 YYNGEE. With V trimmed by 4 bases and J by 2 bases, 5 bases remained unmatched. This CDR3 is built from 15 residues. CDR3 DNA sequence: TGTGCCAGCAGCCCCCCTAGCGGGGCCACAGATACGCAGTATTTT. Protein: CASSPPSGATDTQYF.

The chain combines TRBV27 with TRBJ2-5; a possible D gene is TRBD1 (7 bases). Per germline, CDR1 MNHEY and CDR2 SMNVEV (reference sequence). Trimming stripped 4 bases from V and 3 bases from J, with 15 bases between. This CDR3 is 15 amino acids long. The CDR3 here is CASSWRGQYEETQYF. The CDR3 DNA sequence: TGTGCCAGCAGTTGGAGGGGACAGTACGAAGAGACCCAGTACTTC.

V is TRBV24-1 and J is TRBJ2-1; a weak D match, TRBD1 (6 bases). The CDR3 loop spans 14 amino acids. Germline lookup yields CDR1 KGHDR and CDR2 SFDVKD. Trimming removed 9 bases from V and 0 bases from J, with 11 bases in between. CDR3 protein: CATAQGSSYNEQFF. The CDR3 nucleotides are TGTGCCACCGCCCAGGGGAGCTCCTACAATGAGCAGTTCTTC.

The J gene is TRBJ2-2, the V gene TRBV6-5; D is unresolved. From germline, CDR1 is MNHEY and CDR2 SVGAGI. Trimming shortened V by 6 bases and J by 5 bases, and 10 bases separated the two germline ends. This CDR3 has 13 residues. CDR3 sequence (DNA): TGTGCCAGCAGCCCGATGGGGACCGGGGAGCTGTTTTTT. Protein sequence: CASSPMGTGELFF.